This T cell receptor beta chain was recorded in a study of regulatory T cells in long-lasting Graves disease. This sample's time point: persistent/refractory GD, antithyroid drugs over 5 years with positive TRAb. The TCR library was prepared using RNA isolated from PBMCs. Details on this clonotype: This could be a read error, since a much larger clone is one nucleotide away.

The V gene's germline CDR1 is DFQATT and CDR2 SNEGSKA (reference sequence). CDR3 size: 14 residues. Trimming removed 3 bases at V and 0 bases at J, with 9 bases between. Arm-PCR with iRepertoire HTBI primers amplified the CDR3 regions for these TCR beta libraries. TCRdb analysed the multiplex PCR reads with MiXCR anew, one entry per CDR3 protein. The data contain a few hundred thousand distinct CDR3 sequences, under 25% of them singletons. V gene TRBV20-1 combines with J gene TRBJ1-5, with TRBD1 as a possible D gene (5 bases). This specimen consisted of peripheral blood mononuclear cells (PBMCs), obtained when the disease was refractory, from a patient treated with antithyroid drugs. The clonotype was recovered from a female donor with Graves disease. In nucleotides, the CDR3 is TGCAGTGCTAGTGACAGCCGTAGCAATCAGCCCCAGCATTTT. Protein: CSASDSRSNQPQHF.